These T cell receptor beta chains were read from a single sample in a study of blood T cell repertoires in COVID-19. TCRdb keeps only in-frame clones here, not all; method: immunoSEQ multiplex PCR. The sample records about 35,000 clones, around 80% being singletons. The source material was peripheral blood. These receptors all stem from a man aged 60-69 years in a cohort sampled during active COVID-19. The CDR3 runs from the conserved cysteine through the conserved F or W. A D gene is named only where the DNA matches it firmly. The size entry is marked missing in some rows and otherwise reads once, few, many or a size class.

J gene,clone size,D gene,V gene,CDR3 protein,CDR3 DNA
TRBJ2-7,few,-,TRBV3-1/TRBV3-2,CASSRSSSSYEQYF,TGTGCCAGCAGCCGTAGTAGCTCCTCCTACGAGCAGTACTTC
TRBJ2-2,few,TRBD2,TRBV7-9,CASSPLAGGPAGELFF,TGTGCCAGCAGCCCCTTGGCGGGGGGGCCCGCCGGGGAGCTGTTTTTT
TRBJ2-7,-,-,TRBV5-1,CASSPGAYEQYF,TGCGCCAGCAGCCCGGGAGCCTACGAGCAGTACTTC
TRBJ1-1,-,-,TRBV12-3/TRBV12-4,CASSFGRNTEAFF,TGTGCCAGCAGTTTCGGGAGGAACACTGAAGCTTTCTTT
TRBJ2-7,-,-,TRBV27,CASSLHGLSEQYF,TGTGCCAGCAGTTTACACGGTCTTAGTGAGCAGTACTTC
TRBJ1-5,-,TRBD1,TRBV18,CATGTGGDQPQHF,TGTGCCACGGGGACAGGGGGCGATCAGCCCCAGCATTTT
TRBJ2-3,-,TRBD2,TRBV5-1,CASSPLAGVSTDTQYF,TGCGCCAGCAGCCCACTAGCGGGGGTGAGCACAGATACGCAGTATTTT
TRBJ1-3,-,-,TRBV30,CAWSGSGNTIYF,TGTGCCTGGAGCGGCTCTGGAAACACCATATATTTT
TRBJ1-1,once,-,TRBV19,CASSNEVNTEAFF,TGTGCCAGTAGCAACGAGGTTAACACTGAAGCTTTCTTT
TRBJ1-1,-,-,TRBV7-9,CASSLRGAEAFF,TGTGCCAGCAGCTTGCGGGGAGCTGAAGCTTTCTTT
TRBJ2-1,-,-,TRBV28,CASSFLYNEQFF,TGTGCCAGCAGTTTCTTATATAATGAGCAGTTCTTC
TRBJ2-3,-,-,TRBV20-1,CSASRPDTDTQYF,TGCAGTGCTAGTCGTCCAGACACAGATACGCAGTATTTT
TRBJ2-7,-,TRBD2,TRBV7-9,CASSLAGAGRAEEQYF,TGTGCCAGCAGCTTAGCAGGGGCAGGGAGGGCCGAAGAGCAGTACTTC
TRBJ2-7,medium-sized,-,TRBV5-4,CASSLVGGPTYEQYF,TGTGCCAGCAGCTTGGTTGGCGGGCCAACCTACGAGCAGTACTTC
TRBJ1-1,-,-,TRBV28,CASSFGQGKAFF,TGTGCCAGCAGTTTCGGGCAGGGAAAAGCTTTCTTT
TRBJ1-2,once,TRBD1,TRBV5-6,CASSFHGRGYGYTF,TGTGCCAGCAGCTTTCACGGCAGGGGGTATGGCTACACCTTC